The 6 T cell receptor beta chains below were found in one sample sequenced in a study of T-cell memory formation after mild COVID-19. Each CDR3 protein gets one entry after TCRdb re-called the 5' RACE reads with MiXCR. The sample lists 500,000 to 650,000 distinct CDR3 sequences; roughly 20% were seen once. The specimen sequenced was PBMCs or a T cell subset sorted from them (not recorded which). Every receptor here comes from an adult woman who had mild COVID-19 (a few samples of this study predate the infection). Cell type and time point are not known.

This clonotype was counted between two and nine times. V gene TRBV5-6 combines with J gene TRBJ2-1; 10 bases match TRBD2. The CDR3 is 17 residues long. CDR1 and CDR2 from the germline V gene are SGHDT and YYEEEE. With V trimmed by 7 bases and J by 9 bases, 19 bases remained unmatched. The CDR3, as DNA: TGTGCCAGCCGGGGGCTAGCGGGAGACCCAGATCCAACTGAGCAGTTCTTC. It specifies CASRGLAGDPDPTEQFF. Complete variable domain (other parts from reference TRBV5-6 and TRBJ2-1): DAGVTQSPTHLIKTRGQQVTLRCSPKSGHDTVSWYQQALGQGPQFIFQYYEEEERQRGNFPDRFSGHQFPNYSSELNVNALLLGDSALYLCASRGLAGDPDPTEQFFGPGTRLTVL.

The J gene is TRBJ1-2, the V gene TRBV12-3 or TRBV12-4; D is uncertain. Between the trimmed V and J ends, which lost 2 bases and 7 bases, there was a span of 8 bases. CDR3 length: 12 amino acids. The CDR3 protein is CASSLPSLGYTF. CDR3 nucleotide sequence: TGTGCCAGCAGTTTACCTAGCCTTGGCTACACCTTC.

In this sample, this clonotype turned up a few times. V and J are TRBV7-8 and TRBJ2-5; 8 nucleotides match TRBD1. The CDR3 is made up of 15 amino acids. With V trimmed by 0 bases and J by 2 bases, 2 bases remained unmatched. Germline V lookup: CDR1 SGHVS, CDR2 FQNEAQ. CDR3 DNA sequence: TGTGCCAGCAGCTTAGCGGGACAGGCGCAAGAGACCCAGTACTTC. This encodes CASSLAGQAQETQYF.

This rearrangement joins TRBV5-1 to TRBJ2-3, with 14 bases identical to TRBD2. V trimming: 4 bases; J trimming: 3 bases; junction bases outside the gene matches: 10. Germline assignment: CDR1 SGHRS and CDR2 YFSETQ. This CDR3 has 18 residues. The CDR3, as DNA: TGCGCCAGCAGCACCCAGATAGGGACTAGCGGGGGAACAGATACGCAGTATTTT. The encoded protein is CASSTQIGTSGGTDTQYF.

The V gene is TRBV24-1, the J gene TRBJ2-1; no clear D. This CDR3 has 14 amino acids. V lost 0 bases, J lost 9 bases, and 11 bases lay in between. Germline values: CDR1 KGHDR, CDR2 SFDVKD. CDR3 sequence: CATSDLSGPPEQFF. CDR3 coding DNA: TGTGCCACCAGTGATTTGTCTGGACCGCCTGAGCAGTTCTTC.

The chain uses TRBV9 and TRBJ2-2; 7 bases are shared with TRBD2. Germline V gene sequence: CDR1 SGDLS, CDR2 YYNGEE. The CDR3 is 15 residues long. J was trimmed by 4 bases and V by 5 bases; bases with no gene match: 8. CDR3 coding DNA: TGTGCCAGCAGTTTGCGGGAGTCTGGCACCGGGGAGCTGTTTTTT. Translated: CASSLRESGTGELFF. Based on the CDR3 plus reference TRBV9 and TRBJ2-2, the full variable domain is DSGVTQTPKHLITATGQRVTLRCSPRSGDLSVYWYQQSLDQGLQFLIQYYNGEERAKGNILERFSAQQFPDLHSELNLSSLELGDSALYFCASSLRESGTGELFFGEGSRLTVL.